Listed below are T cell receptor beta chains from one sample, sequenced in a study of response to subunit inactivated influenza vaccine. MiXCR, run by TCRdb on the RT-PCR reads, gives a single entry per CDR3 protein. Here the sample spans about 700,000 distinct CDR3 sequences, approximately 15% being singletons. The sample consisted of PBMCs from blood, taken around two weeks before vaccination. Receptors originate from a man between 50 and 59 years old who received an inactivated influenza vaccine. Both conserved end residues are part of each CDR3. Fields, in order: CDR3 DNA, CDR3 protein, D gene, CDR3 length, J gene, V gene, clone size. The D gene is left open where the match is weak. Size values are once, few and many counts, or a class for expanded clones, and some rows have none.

CDR3nt: TGTGCCAGCAGGGACCGAGGTGGAGCCTCTGGGGCCAACGTCCTGACTTTC
CDR3aa: CASRDRGGASGANVLTF
d_gene: .
len: 17
j_gene: TRBJ2-6
v_gene: TRBV6-1
abundance: .

CDR3nt: TGCAGTGCTAACGACCCGGGGCGGACTCCAGACATTCAGTACTTC
CDR3aa: CSANDPGRTPDIQYF
d_gene: .
len: 15
j_gene: TRBJ2-4
v_gene: TRBV20-1
abundance: few

CDR3nt: TGCGCCAGCAGCGCCCAGGGAGGACAGTTCTTC
CDR3aa: CASSAQGGQFF
d_gene: .
len: 11
j_gene: TRBJ2-1
v_gene: TRBV5-1
abundance: .

CDR3nt: TGTGCCATCAGTGAGTCAGACGATCAAGAGACCCAGTACTTC
CDR3aa: CAISESDDQETQYF
d_gene: .
len: 14
j_gene: TRBJ2-5
v_gene: TRBV10-3
abundance: many

CDR3nt: TGTGCCAGCAGTTCGGGACTAGCTTCCCGAGAGACCCAGTACTTC
CDR3aa: CASSSGLASRETQYF
d_gene: TRBD2
len: 15
j_gene: TRBJ2-5
v_gene: TRBV12-3/TRBV12-4
abundance: .

CDR3nt: TGTGCCAGCAGACTCCGGGACAGTGTCTTAGAGACCCAGTACTTC
CDR3aa: CASRLRDSVLETQYF
d_gene: TRBD1
len: 15
j_gene: TRBJ2-5
v_gene: TRBV11-2
abundance: few

CDR3nt: TGCAGTGCGCAGGATAGGACAGGGGTAAGGCAGTACTTC
CDR3aa: CSAQDRTGVRQYF
d_gene: TRBD1
len: 13
j_gene: TRBJ2-7
v_gene: TRBV20-1
abundance: .

CDR3nt: TGTGCCAGCGGGGCCGGGAGGGAAAAACTGTTTTTT
CDR3aa: CASGAGREKLFF
d_gene: .
len: 12
j_gene: TRBJ1-4
v_gene: TRBV2
abundance: .

CDR3nt: TGTGCCAGCAGCCAGACCGGGGTGAGGAGCGAGCAGTACTTC
CDR3aa: CASSQTGVRSEQYF
d_gene: .
len: 14
j_gene: TRBJ2-7
v_gene: TRBV3-1
abundance: .

CDR3nt: TGCGCCAGCAGCCTCGGGACAGCACCGAACACTGAAGCTTTCTTT
CDR3aa: CASSLGTAPNTEAFF
d_gene: TRBD1
len: 15
j_gene: TRBJ1-1
v_gene: TRBV5-1
abundance: many

CDR3nt: TGTGCCAGCAGACCCGGACTAGCGGGGAACAATGAGCAGTTCTTC
CDR3aa: CASRPGLAGNNEQFF
d_gene: TRBD2
len: 15
j_gene: TRBJ2-1
v_gene: TRBV6-2/TRBV6-3
abundance: few

CDR3nt: TGTGCCACCAGTGACCCAAGGGGCCATGGGCCCCAGCATTTT
CDR3aa: CATSDPRGHGPQHF
d_gene: .
len: 14
j_gene: TRBJ1-5
v_gene: TRBV24-1
abundance: few

CDR3nt: TGTGCCAGCAGTTTAGCGCTGTTTCCAGTAACCTCCTCTGGAAACACCATATATTTT
CDR3aa: CASSLALFPVTSSGNTIYF
d_gene: .
len: 19
j_gene: TRBJ1-3
v_gene: TRBV12-3/TRBV12-4
abundance: few

CDR3nt: TGCAGTGCTGCACCGGGTACAGCCCTGGGAGCTTTCTTT
CDR3aa: CSAAPGTALGAFF
d_gene: .
len: 13
j_gene: TRBJ1-1
v_gene: TRBV20-1
abundance: many

CDR3nt: TGTGCCAGCAGCTTGGAAGGGGCGAAGTACACCGGGGAGCTGTTTTTT
CDR3aa: CASSLEGAKYTGELFF
d_gene: .
len: 16
j_gene: TRBJ2-2
v_gene: TRBV5-4
abundance: few

CDR3nt: TGCAGTGCTAGTCTCAGGGGGAACCCAGCTTACGAGCAGTACTTC
CDR3aa: CSASLRGNPAYEQYF
d_gene: TRBD1
len: 15
j_gene: TRBJ2-7
v_gene: TRBV20-1
abundance: few

CDR3nt: TGTGCCAGCAGCCCTGGACAGATTCTTTTACAATCTGAGCAGTTCTTC
CDR3aa: CASSPGQILLQSEQFF
d_gene: .
len: 16
j_gene: TRBJ2-1
v_gene: TRBV27
abundance: few